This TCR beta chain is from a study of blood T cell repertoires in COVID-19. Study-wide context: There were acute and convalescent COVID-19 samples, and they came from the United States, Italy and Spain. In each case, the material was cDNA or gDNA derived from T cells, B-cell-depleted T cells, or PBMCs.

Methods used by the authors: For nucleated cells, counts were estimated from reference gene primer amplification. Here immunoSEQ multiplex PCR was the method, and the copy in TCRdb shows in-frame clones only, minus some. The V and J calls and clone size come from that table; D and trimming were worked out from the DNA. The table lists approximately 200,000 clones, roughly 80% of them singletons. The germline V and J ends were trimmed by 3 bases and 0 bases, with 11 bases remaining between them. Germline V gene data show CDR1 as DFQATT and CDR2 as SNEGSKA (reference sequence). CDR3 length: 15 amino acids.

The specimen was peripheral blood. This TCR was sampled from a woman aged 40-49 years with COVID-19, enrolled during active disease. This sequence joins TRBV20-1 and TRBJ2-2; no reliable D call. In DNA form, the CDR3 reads TGCAGTGCTAGTCACCCAGGTTCGAACACCGGGGAGCTGTTTTTT. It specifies CSASHPGSNTGELFF.